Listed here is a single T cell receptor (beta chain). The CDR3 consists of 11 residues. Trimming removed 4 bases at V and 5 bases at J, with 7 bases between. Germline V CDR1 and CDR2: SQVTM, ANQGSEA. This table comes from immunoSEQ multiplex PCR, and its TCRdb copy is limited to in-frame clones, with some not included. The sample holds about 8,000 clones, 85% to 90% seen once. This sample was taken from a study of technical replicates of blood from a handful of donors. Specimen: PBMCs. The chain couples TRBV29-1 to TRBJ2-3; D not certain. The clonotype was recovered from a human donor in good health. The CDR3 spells CSVGAIDTQYF. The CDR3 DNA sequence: TGCAGCGTTGGGGCGATAGATACGCAGTATTTT.